The next 28 T cell receptor beta chains were all read from a single sample in a study of T cell repertoires in cytomegalovirus infection. Using its own MiXCR run on the reads, TCRdb lists one record per CDR3 protein. The table shows under 800,000 distinct CDR3 sequences, with roughly 24% occurring only once. Material: CD8+ T cells from PBMCs. All receptors come from a human donor in good health (CMV status not recorded). Some clones in this sample may be carry-over from other donors' samples.

This chain links TRBV20-1 with TRBJ2-7, with 10 bases aligning to TRBD1. The V and J ends lost 3 bases and 2 bases, in that order; junction bases with no gene match: 4. The CDR3 sequence is 14 residues long. Germline values: CDR1 DFQATT, CDR2 SNEGSKA (reference sequence). The CDR3 DNA reads TGCAGTGCTAGGGGACAGGGGTCAACCTACGAGCAGTACTTC. This codes for CSARGQGSTYEQYF.

The chain is built from TRBV10-3 and TRBJ1-2; no clear D. V was trimmed by 4 bases and J by 3 bases, leaving 12 bases between them. Germline lookup yields CDR1 ENHRY and CDR2 SYGVKD. The CDR3 sequence is 14 residues long. The CDR3 sequence: CAISVGPSHYGYTF. The CDR3 coding sequence is TGTGCCATCAGTGTCGGCCCGTCCCACTATGGCTACACCTTC.

A few counts support this clonotype. The chain joins TRBV4-1 to TRBJ2-1, with TRBD2 identical over 11 bases. V lost 1 base and J lost 6; bases outside the gene matches: 8. Germline lookup yields CDR1 MGHRA and CDR2 YSYEKL. The CDR3 length is 17 residues. Here the CDR3 DNA reads TGCGCCAGCAGCCAAGTCCCCCTAGCGGGGGGCCCCAATGAGCAGTTCTTC. Its protein is CASSQVPLAGGPNEQFF.

For this clonotype: Sequence at one end of the junction differs from germline and may be a read error. This chain uses TRBV29-1 with TRBJ1-1, with D tentatively TRBD1 (5 bases). The CDR3 totals 12 residues. Per the germline V gene, CDR1 is SQVTM and CDR2 is ANQGSEA. CDR3 sequence: CSVEGIARATFF. CDR3 nucleotide sequence: TGCAGCGTAGAAGGTATAGCCAGGGCAACTTTCTTT.

The rearrangement joins TRBV12-3 or TRBV12-4 to TRBJ2-5, with D hard to call. V was clipped by 0 bases and J by 2 bases, with 7 bases between them. This CDR3 is 14 amino acids long. CDR3 amino acids: CASSLALSQETQYF. The CDR3 DNA reads TGTGCCAGCAGTTTAGCGCTTTCTCAAGAGACCCAGTACTTC.

The chain combines TRBV7-9 with TRBJ1-2; D is possibly TRBD1 (5 bases). Trimming cost V 4 bases and J 4 bases, with 16 bases left between them. Germline values: CDR1 SEHNR, CDR2 FQNEAQ (reference sequence). The CDR3 length is 15 residues. CDR3 sequence reads: CASSSSAGLAYGYTF. The CDR3 DNA reads TGTGCCAGCAGCTCGTCGGCAGGGTTAGCCTATGGCTACACCTTC.

This clonotype has ten or more counts. The gene calls are TRBV10-3 and TRBJ2-1; 8 bases fit TRBD1. With 0 bases clipped from V and 4 bases from J, the junction kept 11 bases outside the gene matches. Germline CDR1 and CDR2: ENHRY and SYGVKD. The CDR3 has 18 amino acids. The CDR3 region is CAISESNPTGVIYNEQFF. The CDR3 nucleotides are TGTGCCATCAGTGAGTCAAACCCGACAGGGGTGATTTACAATGAGCAGTTCTTC.

Notes on this clonotype: A read error may produce the germline difference seen at one junction end. The chain is built from TRBV28 and TRBJ2-1, with TRBD1 identical over 7 bases. The CDR3 has 13 amino acids. Looked up from germline, CDR1 is MDHEN and CDR2 is SYDVKM. CDR3 DNA: TGTGTCAGCAACACCCCCATTGACAGGGAAATGTTCTTC. Protein: CVSNTPIDREMFF.

The chain is built from TRBV12-3 or TRBV12-4 and TRBJ2-1; D may be TRBD1 (6 bases). V was shortened by 6 bases and J by 4 bases, with 10 bases between the two germline ends. CDR3 length equals 13 residues. CDR3 loop: CASRADRYNEQFF. In DNA form, the CDR3 reads TGTGCCAGCAGAGCTGACAGGTACAATGAGCAGTTCTTC.

This clonotype was seen repeatedly, ten times or more. This chain connects TRBV24-1 to TRBJ2-1; 7 bases map to TRBD1. The CDR3 is made up of 16 amino acids. J lost 7 bases, V lost 5 bases, and 13 bases had no gene match. CDR1 is KGHDR, CDR2 SFDVKD, per germline. The CDR3 is CATSGDSGREANEQFF. The CDR3 DNA reads as TGTGCCACCAGTGGGGACAGCGGCCGAGAAGCGAATGAGCAGTTCTTC.

This clonotype was observed a handful of times. The V and J genes are TRBV29-1 and TRBJ2-7; D possibly uses TRBD1 or TRBD2 (5 bases each). The CDR3 length is 13 residues. Between the trimmed V and J ends, which lost 5 bases and 0 bases, there was a span of 11 bases. Germline V gene sequence: CDR1 SQVTM, CDR2 ANQGSEA. This CDR3 is CSVRGEPSYEQYF. The CDR3 nucleotides read TGCAGCGTTAGAGGGGAGCCCTCCTACGAGCAGTACTTC.

The rearrangement links TRBV27 to TRBJ2-1; tentative D call: TRBD1 (6 bases). Trimming shortened V by 5 bases and J by 1 base, and 15 bases separated the two germline ends. CDR1 and CDR2 (germline): MNHEY, SMNVEV (reference sequence). This CDR3 is 16 amino acids long. The CDR3 sequence is CASSPRQERSYNEQFF. CDR3 sequence (DNA): TGTGCCAGCAGTCCTCGACAGGAGAGATCCTACAATGAGCAGTTCTTC.

Details on this clonotype: This may stem from a read error, because a much larger clone lies one nucleotide away. This chain connects TRBV7-9 to TRBJ1-1; 8 bases map to TRBD1. CDR1 is SEHNR and CDR2 is FQNEAQ in the germline V gene (reference sequence). V was clipped by 4 bases and J by 3 bases; unmatched bases: 7. CDR3 length equals 15 residues. The CDR3 DNA reads TGTGCCAGCAGCTCGGCGAGGGACAGGTACACTGAAGCTTTCTTT. As protein: CASSSARDRYTEAFF.

In this sample, this clonotype turned up a few times. The chain combines TRBV20-1 with TRBJ1-1; 9 bases agree with TRBD1. Germline CDR1 is DFQATT and CDR2 is SNEGSKA (reference sequence). This CDR3 is built from 14 residues. Unmatched junction bases numbered 6, after V lost 1 base and J lost 6 bases. CDR3 nucleotides: TGCAGTGCTAGAGCGGGACAGGGCCTGGCTGAAGCTTTCTTT. Translation: CSARAGQGLAEAFF.

As to this clonotype: A much larger clone is a single base away; this may be a read error. The chain employs TRBV6-2 or TRBV6-3 and TRBJ1-1; D remains ambiguous. With 8 bases removed from V and 1 base from J, the gap between germline ends came to 14 bases. The CDR3 totals 14 residues. Germline values: CDR1 MNHEY, CDR2 SVGEGT. CDR3 amino acids: CASDTLDGNTEAFF. CDR3 sequence (DNA): TGTGCCAGCGATACGTTGGACGGGAACACTGAAGCTTTCTTT.

The V call is TRBV28, the J call TRBJ1-1; 9 bases fit TRBD1. CDR3 length: 17 residues. V trimming: 2 bases; J trimming: 1 base; junction bases outside the gene matches: 8. The germline V gene has CDR1 MDHEN and CDR2 SYDVKM. CDR3 in amino acids: CASSLTPGTGTNTEAFF. The CDR3 nucleotides read TGTGCCAGCAGTTTAACCCCCGGGACAGGGACGAACACTGAAGCTTTCTTT.

This sequence joins TRBV19 and TRBJ2-1; no firm D call. Germline CDR1 is LNHDA and CDR2 is SQIVND (reference sequence). The CDR3 sequence is 14 residues long. Between the trimmed V and J ends, which lost 5 bases and 3 bases, there was a span of 11 bases. In DNA form, the CDR3 reads TGTGCCAGTAGTGACCTGACCAGCTACAATGAGCAGTTCTTC. Amino acid sequence: CASSDLTSYNEQFF.

This clonotype was seen ten or more times. V gene TRBV7-2 combines with J gene TRBJ2-3; 7 positions agree with TRBD1. Germline V gives CDR1 SGHTA, CDR2 FQGNSA. The CDR3 loop spans 15 amino acids. V trimming: 5 bases; J trimming: 1 base; junction bases outside the gene matches: 6. The DNA for the CDR3 is TGTGCCAGCAGCCCCTGGACAGGCGGCACAGATACGCAGTATTTT. Protein: CASSPWTGGTDTQYF.

This clonotype was counted ten times or more. The chain carries TRBV7-2 and TRBJ1-2; 7 bases map to TRBD1. The CDR3 is made up of 14 amino acids. The junction had 4 bases not matched to a gene; V was cut back by 1 base and J by 5 bases. The germline CDR1 and CDR2 sequences are SGHTA and FQGNSA. CDR3 coding DNA: TGTGCCAGCAGCTTAGAGGGGACAGATTATGGCTACACCTTC. Translation: CASSLEGTDYGYTF.

The sample holds a few counts of this clonotype. The chain recombines TRBV4-1 with TRBJ1-5; the D is unclear. Trimming took 6 bases from V and 0 from J, leaving 12 bases between them. From germline, CDR1 is MGHRA and CDR2 YSYEKL. The CDR3 is made up of 15 amino acids. CDR3 loop: CASSPDTNSNQPQHF. In nucleotides, the CDR3 is TGCGCCAGCAGTCCAGACACAAATAGCAATCAGCCCCAGCATTTT.

CDR3 region: CASSSSTGGRAQYF. CDR3 in DNA: TGTGCCAGCAGTTCTTCCACGGGGGGCAGGGCCCAGTACTTC. The chain is built from TRBV2 and TRBJ2-5, with TRBD2 as a possible D gene (7 bases). Trimming stripped 5 bases from V and 9 bases from J, with 19 bases between. The CDR3 consists of 14 residues. Germline V gene data show CDR1 as SNHLY and CDR2 as FYNNEI.

This clonotype was detected a few times. The chain couples TRBV2 to TRBJ1-1; D possibly corresponds to TRBD1 (5 bases). This CDR3 spans 10 amino acids. The germline V gene encodes CDR1 SNHLY and CDR2 FYNNEI. V lost 7 bases and J 8 bases, leaving 8 bases between the germline ends. CDR3 in DNA: TGTGCCAGCATCCACAGGGAAGCTTTCTTT. Residues: CASIHREAFF. The full variable domain, its missing parts supplied by reference TRBV2 and TRBJ1-1, is EPEVTQTPSHQVTQMGQEVILRCVPISNHLYFYWYRQILGQKVEFLVSFYNNEISEKSEIFDDQFSVERPDGSNFTLKIRSTKLEDSAMYFCASIHREAFFGQGTRLTVV.

This clonotype was observed at least ten times. The J gene is TRBJ2-1, the V gene TRBV28; D is possibly TRBD2 (6 bases). CDR1 and CDR2 (germline): MDHEN, SYDVKM. Trimming took off 6 bases at V and 6 bases at J, with 12 bases between the two ends. This CDR3 is built from 13 residues. Here the CDR3 reads CASSLGGVNEQFF. The DNA of the CDR3 is TGTGCCAGCAGCTTAGGCGGGGTCAATGAGCAGTTCTTC.

This clonotype was found a few times. The chain combines TRBV6-5 with TRBJ1-2; 7 bases fit TRBD1. Per the germline V gene, CDR1 is MNHEY and CDR2 is SVGAGI. The J segment lost 8 bases and the V segment lost 2 bases, leaving 5 bases of the junction unmatched. This CDR3 has 13 amino acids. Here the CDR3 DNA reads TGTGCCAGCAGTTACGACAGGGCTGAGGGCTACACCTTC. It is translated as CASSYDRAEGYTF.

The chain employs TRBV6-6 and TRBJ2-3; 7 bases align to TRBD2. Germline loops: CDR1 MNHNY, CDR2 SVGAGI (reference sequence). The CDR3 consists of 16 residues. V lost 4 bases and J lost 0; bases outside the gene matches: 7. CDR3 sequence reads: CASSSEQAGSTDTQYF. The CDR3 nucleotides are TGTGCCAGCAGTTCTGAACAAGCGGGGAGCACAGATACGCAGTATTTT.

The chain carries TRBV5-1 and TRBJ2-1, with 10 nucleotides matching TRBD1. Losses at the gene ends were 3 bases for V and 5 bases for J; bases not matched to a gene: 5. The V gene's germline CDR1 is SGHRS and CDR2 YFSETQ. There are 15 residues in the CDR3. The CDR3 coding sequence is TGCGCCAGCAGCTCCAGGGACAGGGGCGACAATGAGCAGTTCTTC. Protein: CASSSRDRGDNEQFF.

This clonotype was counted a few times. The chain combines TRBV10-3 with TRBJ1-4; no firm D call. The germline V gene encodes CDR1 ENHRY and CDR2 SYGVKD. Deletions cut 0 bases from V and 5 bases from J, with 10 bases between. The CDR3 totals 15 residues. This CDR3 is CAISESAGSNEKLFF. The CDR3 coding sequence is TGTGCCATCAGTGAGTCCGCAGGTTCGAATGAAAAACTGTTTTTT.

This clonotype was seen repeatedly, ten times or more. This chain connects TRBV10-3 to TRBJ1-2; D is uncertain. CDR3 size: 12 residues. The V gene lost 7 bases and the J gene lost 3 bases, with 9 bases spanning the gap. Looked up from germline, CDR1 is ENHRY and CDR2 is SYGVKD. The CDR3 region has the DNA TGTGCCATCACGGACGGCGACTATGGCTACACCTTC. Translated, it gives CAITDGDYGYTF.